This TCR beta chain is drawn from a study of cytomegalovirus exposure and HLA in healthy donors. In the study overall: The 120 million or so unique TCR beta sequences, from 150 million to 200 million T cells, were found by an earlier analysis. Study-level results: TRBV6-2, TRBV6-3 and some other V segments were unresolvable in 87-base-pair reads.

The PCR used 60 Vbeta and 13 Jbeta primers. Some clones are missing from TCRdb's copy, which holds only in-frame ones; the method was immunoSEQ multiplex PCR. The table has around 100,000 clones, approximately 82% seen once; the top ten hold around 23%. CDR3 length: 17 residues. Germline V gene sequence: CDR1 SGHVS, CDR2 FQNEAQ. Trimming cost V 0 bases and J 2 bases, with 15 bases left between them. Notes on this clone: Its target is not known.

Sequenced: PBMCs. The chain recombines TRBV7-8 with TRBJ2-3; D is undetermined. The TCR sequence derives from a man aged 30 to 39 in good health and CMV-seropositive. CDR3 sequence reads: CASSLARSQLNTDTQYF. The CDR3, as DNA: TGTGCCAGCAGCTTAGCGCGGTCCCAATTAAACACAGATACGCAGTATTTT. Based on the CDR3 plus reference TRBV7-8 and TRBJ2-3, the full variable domain is GAGVSQSPRYKVAKRGQDVALRCDPISGHVSLFWYQQALGQGPEFLTYFQNEAQLDKSGLPSDRFFAERPEGSVSTLKIQRTQQEDSAVYLCASSLARSQLNTDTQYFGPGTRLTVL.